Following are 2 T cell receptor beta chains from one sample sequenced in a study of cytomegalovirus exposure and HLA in healthy donors. 60 Vbeta and 13 Jbeta primers were used in PCR. Only in-frame clones appear in the TCRdb table, and some are missing; sequencing was by immunoSEQ multiplex PCR. The sample shows just over 200,000 clones, around four fifths of them seen only once. The source material was PBMCs. The receptors stem from a man in his fifties in good health and CMV-seronegative.

This clone came up once. The rearrangement joins TRBV5-1 to TRBJ2-7; 14 bases are a match to TRBD2. The CDR3 consists of 18 residues. Germline CDR1 reads SGHRS; CDR2 reads YFSETQ. V gave up 0 bases and J gave up 1 base; unmatched junction bases: 6. The CDR3 DNA is TGCGCCAGCAGCTTGGTCGGGACTAGCGGGAGTCCTTCCTACGAGCAGTACTTC. Its translation: CASSLVGTSGSPSYEQYF.

J is TRBJ2-2 and V is TRBV14; 11 nucleotides match TRBD2. This CDR3 has 18 residues. Germline V CDR1 and CDR2: SGHDN, FVKESK. After removal of 4 bases from V and 1 base from J, the junction contained 8 bases not matched to a gene. CDR3 coding DNA: TGTGCCAGCAGCCCCCGGGGACTAGCGGCTCGGAACACCGGGGAGCTGTTTTTT. It is translated as CASSPRGLAARNTGELFF. Looking up the rest from reference TRBV14 and TRBJ2-2 gives the full variable domain: EAGVTQFPSHSVIEKGQTVTLRCDPISGHDNLYWYRRVMGKEIKFLLHFVKESKQDESGMPNNRFLAERTGGTYSTLKVQPAELEDSGVYFCASSPRGLAARNTGELFFGEGSRLTVL.